Presented here are 9 T cell receptor beta chains from one specimen sequenced in a study of blood T cell repertoires in COVID-19. Assay: immunoSEQ multiplex PCR; the TCRdb copy retains only in-frame clones and omits some. The sample includes around 130,000 clones, roughly 90% of them seen just once. Sequencing was done on a sample of peripheral blood. These TCRs come from a man aged 60-69 years with COVID-19, enrolled during active disease.

This chain joins TRBV28 and TRBJ1-2, with TRBD1 identical over 7 bases. V lost 3 bases and J lost 2; bases outside the gene matches: 12. The germline V gene encodes CDR1 MDHEN and CDR2 SYDVKM. The CDR3 runs to 17 residues. CDR3 region: CASSFQGERLSNYGYTF. The CDR3, as DNA: TGTGCCAGCAGTTTTCAGGGGGAACGGTTGTCCAACTATGGCTACACCTTC.

This chain connects TRBV6-5 to TRBJ1-4; D remains unclear. With 8 bases removed from V and 8 bases from J, the gap between germline ends came to 12 bases. The length of the CDR3 is 12 residues. Germline lookup yields CDR1 MNHEY and CDR2 SVGAGI. The DNA of the CDR3 is TGTGCCAGCCGGGGATTAGGGGAAAAACTGTTTTTT. It specifies CASRGLGEKLFF.

V gene TRBV11-2 combines with J gene TRBJ2-7; D remains unclear. The CDR3 is 14 amino acids. Germline V gives CDR1 SGHAT, CDR2 FQNNGV. Deletions cut 5 bases from V and 5 bases from J, with 16 bases between. CDR3 nucleotides: TGTGCCAGCAGCCCACAGATCGTCGTCGACGAGCAGTACTTC. This gives the protein CASSPQIVVDEQYF.

The chain links TRBV10-3 to TRBJ2-7; 7 bases match TRBD2. CDR3 length equals 14 residues. Germline V gives CDR1 ENHRY, CDR2 SYGVKD. Losses at the gene ends were 3 bases for V and 3 bases for J; bases not matched to a gene: 5. This CDR3 is CAISDFGTNYEQYF. For the CDR3, the DNA is TGTGCCATCAGTGACTTTGGGACTAACTACGAGCAGTACTTC.

The V gene is TRBV7-6, the J gene TRBJ2-6, with TRBD2 matching over 11 bases. The CDR3 totals 18 residues. V lost 2 bases, J lost 0 bases, and 3 bases stayed unmatched. Germline V gene lookup returns CDR1 SGHVS and CDR2 FNYEAQ. The CDR3 DNA reads as TGTGCCAGCAGCTTACTAGCGGGGGGAAGCTCTGGGGCCAACGTCCTGACTTTC. This sequence encodes CASSLLAGGSSGANVLTF. The full variable domain, with the rest looked up from reference TRBV7-6 and TRBJ2-6, is GAGVSQSPRYKVTKRGQDVALRCDPISGHVSLYWYRQALGQGPEFLTYFNYEAQQDKSGLPNDRFSAERPEGSISTLTIQRTEQRDSAMYRCASSLLAGGSSGANVLTFGAGSRLTVL.

The chain carries TRBV11-3 and TRBJ2-1; a possible D gene is TRBD1 (5 bases). The germline CDR1 and CDR2 sequences are SGHNT and YENEEA. The length of the CDR3 is 14 residues. The V gene lost 1 base and the J gene lost 6 bases, with 10 bases spanning the gap. CDR3 nucleotides: TGTGCCAGCAGCTTAGTAATAGGGGCCAATGAGCAGTTCTTC. Amino acids: CASSLVIGANEQFF.

This chain uses TRBV9 with TRBJ1-2; the D gene is possibly TRBD1 (6 bases). Germline assignment: CDR1 SGDLS and CDR2 YYNGEE. V gave up 5 bases and J gave up 0 bases, with 11 bases separating them. The length of the CDR3 is 14 residues. The CDR3 sequence is CASRGTFANYGYTF. The CDR3 nucleotides are TGTGCCAGCAGGGGGACATTTGCTAACTATGGCTACACCTTC.

This clone has a single count. The J gene is TRBJ2-3, the V gene TRBV6-6, with no clear D. The CDR3 extends over 15 amino acids. Germline V gene data show CDR1 as MNHNY and CDR2 as SVGAGI (reference sequence). Trimming left V 6 bases short and J 5 bases short, with 18 bases between. CDR3 amino acids: CASSPFTPARDTQYF. Written as DNA, the CDR3 is TGTGCCAGCAGCCCCTTTACCCCTGCCAGAGATACGCAGTATTTT.

The chain couples TRBV28 to TRBJ2-3; 10 bases line up with TRBD2. After removal of 4 bases from V and 3 bases from J, the junction contained 4 bases not matched to a gene. The germline V gene encodes CDR1 MDHEN and CDR2 SYDVKM. The CDR3 loop spans 15 amino acids. The CDR3 sequence: CASSSGTSVTDTQYF. The CDR3 DNA reads as TGTGCCAGCAGTTCCGGGACTAGCGTGACAGATACGCAGTATTTT.